Following are 30 T cell receptor beta chains from one sample sequenced in a study of blood T cell repertoires in COVID-19. Sequenced by immunoSEQ multiplex PCR; TCRdb stores in-frame clones only, minus some. The repertoire holds roughly 150,000 clones, over 80% seen once, with about 5.2% in the top ten. Source material: PBMCs or T cells enriched from blood (not recorded which). These TCRs come from a man aged 65 to 85 who had been exposed to COVID-19.

The genes are TRBV14 and TRBJ2-1; 7 bases map to TRBD2. Germline V gene lookup returns CDR1 SGHDN and CDR2 FVKESK. There are 13 residues in the CDR3. The ends lost 3 bases at V and 5 bases at J; junction bases unmatched: 1. The CDR3 DNA sequence: TGTGCCAGCAGCCAGGGGGGGGACAATGAGCAGTTCTTC. Translated: CASSQGGDNEQFF.

The rearrangement uses TRBV5-1 and TRBJ2-1, with D perhaps TRBD1 (5 bases). The germline V and J ends were trimmed by 4 bases and 3 bases, with 11 bases remaining between them. This CDR3 has 14 residues. CDR1 and CDR2 (germline): SGHRS, YFSETQ. The CDR3 loop reads CASSNRQLYNEQFF. CDR3 nucleotides: TGCGCCAGCAGCAACAGACAGCTCTACAATGAGCAGTTCTTC.

The chain is built from TRBV5-4 and TRBJ1-6; D is uncertain. Germline assignment: CDR1 SGHNT and CDR2 YYREEE (reference sequence). Trimming stripped 4 bases from V and 6 bases from J, with 8 bases between. The CDR3 totals 13 residues. The CDR3 region is CASSAPGNSPLHF. CDR3 sequence (DNA): TGTGCCAGCAGCGCCCCCGGTAATTCACCCCTCCACTTT. The full variable domain, rest sourced from reference TRBV5-4 and TRBJ1-6, is ETGVTQSPTHLIKTRGQQVTLRCSSQSGHNTVSWYQQALGQGPQFIFQYYREEENGRGNFPPRFSGLQFPNYSSELNVNALELDDSALYLCASSAPGNSPLHFGNGTRLTVT.

The chain joins TRBV5-4 to TRBJ1-5; 7 nucleotides line up with TRBD1. CDR1 SGHNT and CDR2 YYREEE come from the germline V gene (reference sequence). J was trimmed by 4 bases and V by 4 bases; bases with no gene match: 11. The CDR3 is 16 residues long. The CDR3 loop is CASSLDGQVGNQPQHF. CDR3 bases: TGTGCCAGCAGCCTTGACGGACAGGTTGGGAATCAGCCCCAGCATTTT.

Of note for this clone: Additional DNA sequences in this sample encode the identical CDR3. V is TRBV2 and J is TRBJ2-3; TRBD1 matches at 8 bases. This CDR3 has 13 amino acids. The junction had 5 bases not matched to a gene; V was cut back by 6 bases and J by 6 bases. In germline, CDR1 is SNHLY, CDR2 FYNNEI. The CDR3 here is CASSDRGTDTQYF. The CDR3, as DNA: TGTGCCAGCAGCGACAGGGGAACGGATACGCAGTATTTT.

The chain combines TRBV11-2 with TRBJ2-1, with a weak D call TRBD2 (5 bases). V dropped 0 bases and J dropped 8 bases, with 11 bases sitting between them. CDR3 length equals 14 residues. Germline values: CDR1 SGHAT, CDR2 FQNNGV. This CDR3 is CASSLDGMEDEQFF. CDR3 in DNA: TGTGCCAGCAGCTTAGACGGGATGGAGGATGAGCAGTTCTTC. The full variable domain, completed using reference TRBV11-2 and TRBJ2-1, is EAGVAQSPRYKIIEKRQSVAFWCNPISGHATLYWYQQILGQGPKLLIQFQNNGVVDDSQLPKDRFSAERLKGVDSTLKIQPAKLEDSAVYLCASSLDGMEDEQFFGPGTRLTVL.

This sequence joins TRBV7-2 and TRBJ2-6; 8 nucleotides match TRBD1. With 1 base clipped from V and 1 base from J, the junction kept 3 bases outside the gene matches. The germline V gene encodes CDR1 SGHTA and CDR2 FQGNSA. The CDR3 is 17 residues long. CDR3 sequence: CASSLGTGSSGANVLTF. The DNA for the CDR3 is TGTGCCAGCAGCTTAGGGACAGGGTCTTCTGGGGCCAACGTCCTGACTTTC.

J is TRBJ1-5 and V is TRBV6-1, with 9 positions matching TRBD1. V gave up 0 bases and J gave up 7 bases; unmatched junction bases: 4. The CDR3 sequence is 15 residues long. The germline V gene encodes CDR1 MNHNS and CDR2 SASEGT. CDR3 residues: CASSEADRGGQPQHF. CDR3 DNA sequence: TGTGCCAGCAGTGAAGCGGACAGGGGTGGACAGCCCCAGCATTTT.

The chain joins TRBV14 to TRBJ1-1; D uncertain. CDR1 is SGHDN, CDR2 FVKESK, per germline. The V end lost 1 base, the J end lost 3 bases, and 9 bases lay between the germline ends. The CDR3 runs 14 residues. CDR3 nucleotide sequence: TGTGCCAGCAGCCAAGGGCAGGTATACACTGAAGCTTTCTTT. Its protein is CASSQGQVYTEAFF.

This clone was detected a few times. The V gene is TRBV7-5, the J gene TRBJ1-5. TRBV7-5 represents a pseudogene. The length of the CDR3 is 16 residues. For the CDR3, the DNA is TGTGCCAGAAGCGGCCTGTGGCGAGGTCTGAATCAGCCCCAGCATTTT. It yields the protein CARSGLWRGLNQPQHF.

This clone was counted a single time. The V call is TRBV19, the J call TRBJ2-2; D perhaps matches TRBD1 (6 bases). The CDR3 totals 14 residues. The ends were cut back, 4 bases at V and 5 bases at J, with 11 bases in the middle. Per the germline V gene, CDR1 is LNHDA and CDR2 is SQIVND (reference sequence). CDR3: CASSKQGLTGELFF. The DNA of the CDR3 is TGTGCCAGTAGTAAGCAGGGGCTTACCGGGGAGCTGTTTTTT.

This chain links TRBV12-3 or TRBV12-4 with TRBJ1-2; D remains ambiguous. CDR3 size: 12 residues. Trimming took 5 bases from V and 2 from J, leaving 6 bases between them. In nucleotides, the CDR3 is TGTGCCAGCAGTCCCCAAAACTATGGCTACACCTTC. This gives the protein CASSPQNYGYTF.

J is TRBJ1-6 and V is TRBV6-5, with D unclear. The CDR3 loop spans 13 amino acids. Trimming left V 2 bases short and J 9 bases short, with 8 bases between. Germline V gene lookup returns CDR1 MNHEY and CDR2 SVGAGI. DNA of the CDR3: TGTGCCAGCAGTTACACTTCTGGTTCACCCCTCCACTTT. Translated, it gives CASSYTSGSPLHF.

This sequence joins TRBV10-3 and TRBJ1-1; 10 positions agree with TRBD1. Germline trimming cut 4 bases from V and 0 bases from J; bases unmatched to any gene: 2. The CDR3 is 15 residues long. Germline assignment: CDR1 ENHRY and CDR2 SYGVKD. The CDR3 DNA reads as TGTGCCATCAGTGCGGGACAGGGGATGAACACTGAAGCTTTCTTT. It yields the protein CAISAGQGMNTEAFF.

The chain carries TRBV5-4 and TRBJ1-6; maybe TRBD1 (6 bases). There are 14 residues in the CDR3. With 3 bases removed from V and 8 bases from J, the gap between germline ends came to 12 bases. Germline assignment: CDR1 SGHNT and CDR2 YYREEE (reference sequence). The CDR3: CASSWDRTDSPLHF. DNA of the CDR3: TGTGCCAGCAGCTGGGACCGGACAGATTCACCCCTCCACTTT. Full variable domain (outside the CDR3, taken from reference TRBV5-4 and TRBJ1-6): ETGVTQSPTHLIKTRGQQVTLRCSSQSGHNTVSWYQQALGQGPQFIFQYYREEENGRGNFPPRFSGLQFPNYSSELNVNALELDDSALYLCASSWDRTDSPLHFGNGTRLTVT.

The J gene is TRBJ2-7, the V gene TRBV24-1; no reliable D call. CDR1 and CDR2 (germline): KGHDR, SFDVKD. Trimming shortened V by 4 bases and J by 4 bases, and 13 bases separated the two germline ends. The CDR3 is made up of 14 amino acids. The CDR3 DNA sequence: TGTGCCACCAGTGACCCTAGACCCCCTTACGAGCAGTACTTC. Residues: CATSDPRPPYEQYF.

This chain joins TRBV11-2 and TRBJ2-1; 7 bases are shared with TRBD2. Germline trimming cut 2 bases from V and 7 bases from J; bases unmatched to any gene: 5. Germline assignment: CDR1 SGHAT and CDR2 FQNNGV. There are 14 residues in the CDR3. The CDR3 DNA sequence: TGTGCCAGCAGCTTACAGGGAGCGGGAAATGAGCAGTTCTTC. This sequence encodes CASSLQGAGNEQFF.

This clone was detected only once. The V and J genes are TRBV19 and TRBJ2-4, with 7 bases identical to TRBD1. V lost 3 bases, J lost 5 bases, and 4 bases stayed unmatched. Germline assignment: CDR1 LNHDA and CDR2 SQIVND (reference sequence). The CDR3 totals 14 residues. The CDR3, as DNA: TGTGCCAGTAGTATTGACAGGGTGCAAAACATTCAGTACTTC. Protein product: CASSIDRVQNIQYF.

The chain has TRBV6-5 and TRBJ1-2; D gene uncertain. Germline assignment: CDR1 MNHEY and CDR2 SVGAGI. Trimming left V 1 base short and J 8 bases short, with 20 bases between. The CDR3 loop spans 16 amino acids. The CDR3 reads CASSYLEGSPPKGYTF. The CDR3 nucleotides read TGTGCCAGCAGTTACTTGGAGGGATCCCCCCCTAAAGGCTACACCTTC.

As to this clone: Other nucleotide sequences in the sample specify the same CDR3. The chain has TRBV7-2 and TRBJ1-2; tentatively, D is TRBD1 (5 bases). There are 14 residues in the CDR3. CDR1 and CDR2 from the germline V gene are SGHTA and FQGNSA. Trimming cost V 1 base and J 8 bases, with 14 bases left between them. The DNA for the CDR3 is TGTGCCAGCAGCTTAGGGGGCTCGGTCCGGGGCTACACCTTC. Translation: CASSLGGSVRGYTF.

The chain is built from TRBV7-2 and TRBJ2-1, with 8 positions matching TRBD2. Looked up from germline, CDR1 is SGHTA and CDR2 is FQGNSA. The V and J ends lost 5 bases and 3 bases, in that order; junction bases with no gene match: 3. This CDR3 spans 14 amino acids. CDR3 DNA sequence: TGTGCCAGCAGCGCCGGGGGGGTCTACAATGAGCAGTTCTTC. Encoded protein: CASSAGGVYNEQFF.

V is TRBV3-1 (or the pseudogene TRBV3-2) and J is TRBJ2-2, with TRBD1 identical over 12 bases. The V and J ends lost 4 bases and 7 bases, in that order; junction bases with no gene match: 7. CDR1 and CDR2 (germline): LGHDT, YNNKEL (reference sequence). The CDR3 sequence is 16 residues long. The CDR3 region has the DNA TGTGCCAGCAGCCTCGGGACAGGGGGCGCGTTCGGGGAGCTGTTTTTT. The encoded protein is CASSLGTGGAFGELFF.

The chain joins TRBV9 to TRBJ1-3; maybe TRBD1 (6 bases). V lost 1 base, J lost 6 bases, and 17 bases lay in between. Germline lookup yields CDR1 SGDLS and CDR2 YYNGEE. This CDR3 has 16 amino acids. The CDR3: CASSVQGTAPENTIYF. CDR3 in DNA: TGTGCCAGCAGCGTACAGGGGACGGCGCCTGAAAACACCATATATTTT.

V and J are TRBV30 and TRBJ2-5; 10 bases map to TRBD2. CDR1 and CDR2 (germline): GTSNPN, SVGIG (reference sequence). Unmatched junction bases numbered 2, after V lost 2 bases and J lost 2 bases. CDR3 length: 14 residues. The CDR3, as DNA: TGTGCCTGGAGTAGAGCGGGGGGGCAAGAGACCCAGTACTTC. Translating gives CAWSRAGGQETQYF.

The chain has TRBV6-5 and TRBJ1-5; D might be TRBD1 (5 bases). V shed 6 bases and J shed 4 bases, with 16 bases lying between them. The germline CDR1 and CDR2 sequences are MNHEY and SVGAGI. CDR3 length: 15 amino acids. Here the CDR3 reads CASRLDPGENQPQHF. The CDR3 coding sequence is TGTGCCAGCAGATTGGACCCGGGGGAAAATCAGCCCCAGCATTTT.

This clone was counted once. This chain links TRBV2 with TRBJ1-1; 9 bases map to TRBD1. Germline V gene data show CDR1 as SNHLY and CDR2 as FYNNEI. The CDR3 extends over 13 amino acids. Trimming removed 11 bases from V and 2 bases from J; junction bases left unmatched: 6. The CDR3, as DNA: TGTGCCGGTACAGGGGGCCAAAACACTGAAGCTTTCTTT. This codes for CAGTGGQNTEAFF. Filled out from reference TRBV2 and TRBJ1-1, the complete variable domain reads EPEVTQTPSHQVTQMGQEVILRCVPISNHLYFYWYRQILGQKVEFLVSFYNNEISEKSEIFDDQFSVERPDGSNFTLKIRSTKLEDSAMYFCAGTGGQNTEAFFGQGTRLTVV.

The chain employs TRBV19 and TRBJ2-5, with TRBD1 identical over 8 bases. This CDR3 has 14 residues. V dropped 4 bases and J dropped 2; count of bases not matched to a gene: 3. Germline CDR1 LNHDA, CDR2 SQIVND (reference sequence). CDR3 sequence (DNA): TGTGCCAGTAGTAAGAGACAGGGGCAAGAGACCCAGTACTTC. This sequence encodes CASSKRQGQETQYF.

This clone showed up just a few times. The chain employs TRBV7-2 and TRBJ2-2, with 7 bases matching TRBD1. Germline V gives CDR1 SGHTA, CDR2 FQGNSA. V lost 5 bases and J lost 7; bases outside the gene matches: 10. The CDR3 loop spans 15 amino acids. The CDR3, as DNA: TGTGCCAGCAGCAAGGACAGGAGGATGGTCGGGGAGCTGTTTTTT. Its protein product is CASSKDRRMVGELFF.

This clone was picked up a small number of times. The CDR3 loop is CASYRDREGYEQYF. The CDR3 DNA follows: TGTGCCAGCTATAGGGACAGGGAAGGTTACGAGCAGTACTTC. The genes are TRBV6-6 and TRBJ2-7; 9 positions match TRBD1. Losses at the gene ends were 8 bases for V and 4 bases for J; bases not matched to a gene: 9. CDR1 MNHNY and CDR2 SVGAGI come from the germline V gene (reference sequence). There are 14 residues in the CDR3.

The CDR3 reads CSASGVSAGANVLTF. The CDR3 region has the DNA TGCAGCGCCAGCGGGGTGAGTGCCGGGGCCAACGTCCTGACTTTC. This chain links TRBV29-1 with TRBJ2-6; 7 bases agree with TRBD2. Germline loops: CDR1 SQVTM, CDR2 ANQGSEA. The V segment lost 7 bases and the J segment 4 bases; nucleotides outside the gene matches: 10. The CDR3 runs to 15 residues.